This T cell receptor beta chain was found in a study of shared clonotypes between healthy human individuals. Germline V gene lookup returns CDR1 SGHVS and CDR2 FNYEAQ. CDR3 size: 15 residues. V trimming: 1 base; J trimming: 4 bases; junction bases outside the gene matches: 5. The assay was immunoSEQ multiplex PCR, and TCRdb's table has in-frame clones only and misses some. The sample lists around 2,100,000 clones, around 96% occurring once. The naive CD8 fraction comprised CD45RO-negative cells positively selected for CCR7 and excluded terminally differentiated effector memory CD45RA+ cells. The chain couples TRBV7-6 to TRBJ1-1; 8 bases line up with TRBD1. The sample taken for sequencing was naive CD8+ T cells sorted from blood. The TCR originated in a man aged 18 to 30 in good health. CDR3 sequence: CASSLVGQGGTEAFF. DNA of the CDR3: TGTGCCAGCAGCTTAGTCGGACAGGGAGGCACTGAAGCTTTCTTT.